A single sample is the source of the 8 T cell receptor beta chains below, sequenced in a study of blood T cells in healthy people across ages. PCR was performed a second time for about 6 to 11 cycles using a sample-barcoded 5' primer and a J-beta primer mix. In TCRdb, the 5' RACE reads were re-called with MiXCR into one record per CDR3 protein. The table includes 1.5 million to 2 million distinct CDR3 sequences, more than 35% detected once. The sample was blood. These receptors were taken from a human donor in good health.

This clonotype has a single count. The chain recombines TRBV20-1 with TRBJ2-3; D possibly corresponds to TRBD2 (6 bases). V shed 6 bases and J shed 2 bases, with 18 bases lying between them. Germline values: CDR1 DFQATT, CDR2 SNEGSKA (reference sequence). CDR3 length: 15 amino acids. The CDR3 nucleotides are TGCAGTGCCCCCCCGGGGGAGCTCAACACAGATACGCAGTATTTT. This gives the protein CSAPPGELNTDTQYF.

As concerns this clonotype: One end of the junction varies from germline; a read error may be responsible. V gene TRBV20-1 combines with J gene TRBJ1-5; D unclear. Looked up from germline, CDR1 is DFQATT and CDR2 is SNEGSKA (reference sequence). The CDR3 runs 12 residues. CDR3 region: CSARRENRPQHF. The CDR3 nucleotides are TGCAGTGCTAGACGGGAGAATCGGCCCCAGCATTTT.

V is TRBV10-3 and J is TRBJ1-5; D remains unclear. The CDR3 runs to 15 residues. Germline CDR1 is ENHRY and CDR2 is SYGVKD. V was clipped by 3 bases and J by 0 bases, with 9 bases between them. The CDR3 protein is CAISDADYSNQPQHF. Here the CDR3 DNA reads TGTGCCATCAGTGACGCAGACTATAGCAATCAGCCCCAGCATTTT.

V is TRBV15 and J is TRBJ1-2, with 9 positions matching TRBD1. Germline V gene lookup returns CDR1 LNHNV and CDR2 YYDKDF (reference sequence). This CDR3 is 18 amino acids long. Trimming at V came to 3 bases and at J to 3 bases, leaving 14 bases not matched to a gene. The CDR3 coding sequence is TGTGCCACCAGCAGGGTTTTAACAGGGGGCTCCTTTGACTATGGCTACACCTTC. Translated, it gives CATSRVLTGGSFDYGYTF. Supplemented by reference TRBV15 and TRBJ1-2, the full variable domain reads DAMVIQNPRYQVTQFGKPVTLSCSQTLNHNVMYWYQQKSSQAPKLLFHYYDKDFNNEADTPDNFQSRRPNTSFCFLDIRSPGLGDTAMYLCATSRVLTGGSFDYGYTFGSGTRLTVV.

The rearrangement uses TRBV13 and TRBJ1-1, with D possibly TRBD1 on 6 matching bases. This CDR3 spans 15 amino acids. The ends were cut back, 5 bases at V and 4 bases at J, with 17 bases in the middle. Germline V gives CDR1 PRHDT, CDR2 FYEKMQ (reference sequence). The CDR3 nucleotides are TGTGCCAGCAGCCTAAAGACAGGAGAGGGCACTGAAGCTTTCTTT. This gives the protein CASSLKTGEGTEAFF.

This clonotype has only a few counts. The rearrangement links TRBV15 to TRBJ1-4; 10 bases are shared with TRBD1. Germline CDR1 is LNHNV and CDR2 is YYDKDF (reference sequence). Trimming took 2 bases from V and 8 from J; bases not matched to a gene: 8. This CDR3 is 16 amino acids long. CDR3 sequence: CATSRLRQGAGEKLFF. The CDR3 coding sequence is TGTGCCACCAGCAGACTAAGACAGGGGGCAGGCGAAAAACTGTTTTTT.

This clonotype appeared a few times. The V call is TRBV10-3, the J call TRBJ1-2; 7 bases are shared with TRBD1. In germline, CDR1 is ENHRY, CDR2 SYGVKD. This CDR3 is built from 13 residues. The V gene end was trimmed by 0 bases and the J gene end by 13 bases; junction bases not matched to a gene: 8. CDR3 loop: CAISESSGTVFTF. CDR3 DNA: TGTGCCATCAGTGAGTCTTCGGGGACAGTATTCACCTTC.

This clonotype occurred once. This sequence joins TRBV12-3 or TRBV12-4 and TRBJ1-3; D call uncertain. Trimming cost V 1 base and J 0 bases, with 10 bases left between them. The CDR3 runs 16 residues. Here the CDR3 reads CASSLGGGSSGNTIYF. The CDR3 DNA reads TGTGCCAGCAGTTTAGGAGGCGGTAGCTCTGGAAACACCATATATTTT.